This is a list of T cell receptor beta chains from one sample in a study of control samples from healthy donors and cancer patients. Assay: immunoSEQ multiplex PCR; the TCRdb copy retains only in-frame clones and omits some. The profile covers 110,000 or so clones, with 70% to 90% appearing a single time and 30% to 50% taken by the ten largest. Sequenced input: blood. All receptors derive from a man aged 50-59 years in good health. Each CDR3 is given with its conserved first and last residue. The D gene is left open where the match is weak. Size tells how often a clone was seen (once, few, many) or the class of an expanded clone, and some rows leave it out.

D gene	clone size	J gene	V gene	CDR3 protein	CDR3 DNA
NA	NA	TRBJ1-2	TRBV28	CASSLRALGTHYGYTF	TGTGCCAGCAGCCTAAGGGCGCTAGGCACGCACTATGGCTACACCTTC
NA	NA	TRBJ1-4	TRBV6-6	CASSYWGTEEKLFF	TGTGCCAGCAGTTACTGGGGGACGGAGGAAAAACTGTTTTTT
NA	NA	TRBJ1-2	TRBV27	CASSPTYGQGGYGYTF	TGTGCCAGCAGTCCCACCTACGGGCAGGGCGGCTATGGCTACACCTTC
TRBD1	few	TRBJ1-5	TRBV2	CASSGGTGGWPQHF	TGTGCCAGCAGCGGTGGGACAGGGGGCTGGCCCCAGCATTTT
NA	NA	TRBJ1-1	TRBV7-6	CASSLAPQGTEAFF	TGTGCCAGCAGCTTAGCTCCCCAGGGCACTGAAGCTTTCTTT
NA	NA	TRBJ2-2	TRBV7-9	CASSSGLFTGELFF	TGTGCCAGCAGCTCGGGACTTTTCACCGGGGAGCTGTTTTTT
NA	NA	TRBJ1-1	TRBV10-3	CAISLGAEAFF	TGTGCCATCAGCCTCGGGGCTGAAGCTTTCTTT
NA	NA	TRBJ1-2	TRBV12-3/TRBV12-4	CASSSTENYGYTF	TGTGCCAGCAGTTCGACAGAAAACTATGGCTACACCTTC
NA	many	TRBJ1-6	TRBV2	CASSLMTDNSPLHF	TGTGCCAGCAGTCTTATGACAGATAATTCACCCCTCCACTTT
NA	NA	TRBJ2-7	TRBV4-2	CASSQDNGREQYF	TGTGCCAGCAGCCAAGATAACGGGCGCGAGCAGTACTTC
TRBD2	NA	TRBJ2-3	TRBV9	CASSVKRGNTDTQYF	TGTGCCAGCAGCGTAAAGCGGGGGAACACAGATACGCAGTATTTT
TRBD1	NA	TRBJ1-1	TRBV9	CASSVGAGGGNTEAFF	TGTGCCAGCAGCGTAGGGGCAGGGGGAGGGAACACTGAAGCTTTCTTT
NA	NA	TRBJ2-1	TRBV6-2/TRBV6-3	CASSYRVRNEQFF	TGTGCCAGCAGTTATAGGGTACGGAATGAGCAGTTCTTC
NA	NA	TRBJ1-3	TRBV9	CASSVAGPGSGNTIYF	TGTGCCAGCAGCGTAGCGGGTCCGGGGTCAGGAAACACCATATATTTT
NA	once	TRBJ1-1	TRBV11-3	CASSFGSRTEAFF	TGTGCCAGCAGCTTTGGCAGTAGAACTGAAGCTTTCTTT
TRBD2	NA	TRBJ2-2	TRBV2	CASSEPTSGGANTGELFF	TGTGCCAGCAGTGAGCCGACTAGCGGGGGGGCTAACACCGGGGAGCTGTTTTTT
NA	NA	TRBJ2-7	TRBV7-5	CARSPEPRDRDTYEQYF	TGTGCCAGAAGCCCCGAACCCCGGGACAGGGACACCTACGAGCAGTACTTC
TRBD2	NA	TRBJ2-5	TRBV19	CASSKAPLAGRETQYF	TGTGCCAGTAGTAAGGCCCCCCTAGCGGGGAGGGAGACCCAGTACTTC
TRBD1	NA	TRBJ2-7	TRBV5-1	CASSLTKTGMFNEQYF	TGCGCCAGCAGCCTGACCAAGACAGGGATGTTCAACGAGCAGTACTTC
TRBD1	NA	TRBJ1-2	TRBV5-4	CASSLPRQGRDYGYTF	TGTGCCAGCAGTCTTCCCCGACAGGGGAGGGACTATGGCTACACCTTC
NA	NA	TRBJ1-1	TRBV11-3	CASSPDSTEAFF	TGTGCCAGCAGCCCAGACAGCACTGAAGCTTTCTTT
NA	NA	TRBJ1-2	TRBV6-4	CASSDSYGQDGYTF	TGTGCCAGCAGTGACTCATACGGCCAGGATGGCTACACCTTC
NA	NA	TRBJ2-1	TRBV27	CASRGGPEQFF	TGTGCCAGCAGGGGGGGCCCGGAGCAGTTCTTC
NA	NA	TRBJ1-5	TRBV5-5	CASSVGANQPQHF	TGTGCCAGCAGCGTTGGTGCGAATCAGCCCCAGCATTTT
NA	NA	TRBJ2-7	TRBV5-1	CASSLDSPKAYEQYF	TGCGCCAGCAGCTTAGACAGCCCCAAGGCCTACGAGCAGTACTTC
NA	NA	TRBJ2-7	TRBV7-6	CASSLGTQTSYEQYF	TGTGCCAGCAGCTTAGGGACACAAACGTCCTACGAGCAGTACTTC
NA	NA	TRBJ2-7	TRBV7-9	CASSLSAGPRDEQYF	TGTGCCAGCAGCTTATCGGCAGGGCCAAGGGACGAGCAGTACTTC
NA	NA	TRBJ1-2	TRBV29-1	CSAHPGQGTTYGYTF	TGCAGCGCCCACCCTGGGCAGGGTACGACCTATGGCTACACCTTC
NA	NA	TRBJ1-3	TRBV7-2	CASSLRPLASGNTIYF	TGTGCCAGCAGCCTCCGCCCTCTAGCCTCTGGAAACACCATATATTTT
NA	NA	TRBJ1-5	TRBV7-2	CASSLKLSNQPQHF	TGTGCCAGCAGCTTAAAGTTGTCAAATCAGCCCCAGCATTTT
NA	NA	TRBJ2-7	TRBV12-3/TRBV12-4	CASSYHYEQYF	TGTGCCAGCAGTTATCATTACGAGCAGTACTTC
NA	NA	TRBJ1-1	TRBV9	CASSEAALNTEAFF	TGTGCCAGCAGCGAGGCAGCTTTGAACACTGAAGCTTTCTTT
TRBD1	NA	TRBJ1-1	TRBV6-5	CASSYSGTANTEAFF	TGTGCCAGCAGTTACTCTGGGACAGCGAACACTGAAGCTTTCTTT
NA	NA	TRBJ1-3	TRBV6-5	CASSSGRGNTIYF	TGTGCCAGCAGTTCGGGCCGAGGGAACACCATATATTTT
TRBD1	NA	TRBJ1-1	TRBV5-4	CASSWAGQGNTEAFF	TGTGCCAGCAGCTGGGCCGGACAGGGGAACACTGAAGCTTTCTTT
TRBD1	NA	TRBJ2-2	TRBV2	CASRPGQGPGELFF	TGTGCCAGCAGACCGGGACAGGGGCCCGGGGAGCTGTTTTTT
TRBD1	once	TRBJ1-2	TRBV6-1	CASSELSGTANYGYTF	TGTGCCAGCAGTGAGTTGTCCGGGACAGCTAACTATGGCTACACCTTC
NA	NA	TRBJ1-6	TRBV9	CASSVEGGIVNSPLHF	TGTGCCAGCAGCGTAGAGGGGGGAATCGTCAATTCACCCCTCCACTTT
TRBD2	NA	TRBJ2-3	TRBV18	CASSPVPSGGQSTDTQYF	TGTGCCAGCTCACCCGTTCCTAGCGGGGGGCAAAGCACAGATACGCAGTATTTT
NA	NA	TRBJ1-1	TRBV5-1	CASSLFEENTEAFF	TGCGCCAGCAGCTTGTTTGAAGAGAACACTGAAGCTTTCTTT
NA	few	TRBJ1-2	TRBV18	CASSPRPADGYTF	TGTGCCAGCTCACCACGACCGGCCGATGGCTACACCTTC
NA	once	TRBJ1-1	TRBV7-6	CASSLARGAHTEAFF	TGTGCCAGCAGCTTAGCGAGGGGGGCGCACACTGAAGCTTTCTTT
NA	NA	TRBJ2-7	TRBV7-9	CASSPAEGYEQYF	TGTGCCAGCAGCCCAGCAGAGGGGTACGAGCAGTACTTC